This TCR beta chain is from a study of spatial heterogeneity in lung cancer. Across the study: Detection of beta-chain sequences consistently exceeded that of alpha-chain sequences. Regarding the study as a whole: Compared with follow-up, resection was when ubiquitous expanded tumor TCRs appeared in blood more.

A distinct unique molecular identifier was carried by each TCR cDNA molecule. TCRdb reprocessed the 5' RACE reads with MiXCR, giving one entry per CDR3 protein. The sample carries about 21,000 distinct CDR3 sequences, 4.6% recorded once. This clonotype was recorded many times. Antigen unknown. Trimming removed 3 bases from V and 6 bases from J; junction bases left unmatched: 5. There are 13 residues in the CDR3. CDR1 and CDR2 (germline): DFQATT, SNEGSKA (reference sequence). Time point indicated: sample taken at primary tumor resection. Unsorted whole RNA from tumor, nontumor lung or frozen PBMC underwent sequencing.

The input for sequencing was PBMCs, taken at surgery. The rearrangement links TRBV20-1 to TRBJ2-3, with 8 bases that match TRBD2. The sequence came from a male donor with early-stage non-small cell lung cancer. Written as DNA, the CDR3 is TGCAGTGCTAGTAGCGGGACGGCGGATACGCAGTATTTT. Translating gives CSASSGTADTQYF.